This T cell receptor (beta chain) was observed in a study of T cell repertoires in cytomegalovirus infection. Overall study context: Matching HLA type, along with CMV infection, was indicated by public TCR beta signatures. General study findings and limits: Across the ex vivo response, the dominant clonotypes were HLA-C-restricted CMV-specific TCR beta clonotypes.

Concerning this clonotype itself: Its antigen is unknown.

TCRdb reprocessed the reads via MiXCR and lists one record per CDR3 protein. The repertoire holds around 130,000 distinct CDR3 sequences, with roughly 9% as singletons. The sequence was collected from a human donor in good health (CMV status not recorded). Some clones in this sample may be carry-over from other donors' samples. Sequencing was performed on PBMCs.

The CDR3 is CAISEGTGGTSNTEAFF. The DNA for the CDR3 is TGTGCCATCAGTGAAGGGACAGGGGGCACCTCGAACACTGAAGCTTTCTTT. The rearrangement links TRBV10-3 to TRBJ1-1; 12 nucleotides agree with TRBD1. V dropped 3 bases and J dropped 1; count of bases not matched to a gene: 6. The CDR3 contains 17 residues. CDR1 and CDR2 (germline): ENHRY, SYGVKD.